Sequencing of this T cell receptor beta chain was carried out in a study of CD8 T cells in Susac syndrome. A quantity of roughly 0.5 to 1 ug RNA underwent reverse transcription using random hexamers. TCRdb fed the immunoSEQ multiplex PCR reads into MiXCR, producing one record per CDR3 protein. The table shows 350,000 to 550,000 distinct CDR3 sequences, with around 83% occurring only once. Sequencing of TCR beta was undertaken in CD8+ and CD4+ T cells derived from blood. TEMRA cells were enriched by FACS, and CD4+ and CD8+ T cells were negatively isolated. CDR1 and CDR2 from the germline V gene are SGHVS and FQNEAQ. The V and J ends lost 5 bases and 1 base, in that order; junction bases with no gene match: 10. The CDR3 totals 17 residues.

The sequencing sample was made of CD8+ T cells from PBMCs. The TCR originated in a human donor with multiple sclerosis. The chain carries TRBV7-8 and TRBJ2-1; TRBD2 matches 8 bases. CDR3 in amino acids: CASSPKPGGGSYNEQFF. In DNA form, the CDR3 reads TGTGCCAGCAGCCCCAAACCGGGCGGGGGGTCCTACAATGAGCAGTTCTTC.